These 20 T cell receptor beta chains share one sample of origin, sequenced in a study of control samples from healthy donors and cancer patients. Assay: immunoSEQ multiplex PCR; the TCRdb copy retains only in-frame clones and omits some. The repertoire includes around 200,000 clones, roughly 91% of them detected once, and approximately 1.5% sits in the top ten. Source material: blood. Receptors were obtained from a man aged 18 to 35 in good health.

The chain is built from TRBV6-1 and TRBJ1-2, with 10 bases that match TRBD1. Germline-derived CDR1 and CDR2 are MNHNS and SASEGT. With V trimmed by 3 bases and J by 7 bases, 11 bases remained unmatched. This CDR3 is built from 16 residues. This chain's CDR3 is CASSEGQGFPFGGYTF. As DNA, the CDR3 is TGTGCCAGCAGTGAGGGACAGGGGTTTCCCTTCGGTGGCTACACCTTC.

The chain carries TRBV6-5 and TRBJ2-7; D tentatively fits TRBD1 or TRBD2 (5 bases each). Germline V gene sequence: CDR1 MNHEY, CDR2 SVGAGI. This CDR3 region has 15 residues. Trimming left V 7 bases short and J 2 bases short, with 18 bases between. The CDR3 DNA reads as TGTGCCAGCACCCGCCTCTCCCGGGGCCCCTACGAGCAGTACTTC. Its translation: CASTRLSRGPYEQYF.

J is TRBJ2-7 and V is TRBV5-1; the D gene is possibly TRBD1 (6 bases). The CDR3 extends over 12 amino acids. V was shortened by 10 bases and J by 6 bases, with 17 bases between the two germline ends. The germline V gene encodes CDR1 SGHRS and CDR2 YFSETQ. The CDR3 loop is CAGTSDRGEQYF. DNA for the CDR3: TGCGCCGGCACTTCGGACAGAGGCGAGCAGTACTTC.

The rearrangement joins TRBV2 to TRBJ2-3; D may be TRBD1 (7 bases). CDR3 length equals 15 residues. V lost 7 bases to trimming and J lost 2 bases, with 16 bases between them. CDR1 and CDR2 (germline): SNHLY, FYNNEI. CDR3 loop: CASNPGGLHTDTQYF. The CDR3 DNA sequence: TGTGCCAGCAACCCAGGGGGACTCCACACAGATACGCAGTATTTT.

The V gene is TRBV6-2 or TRBV6-3, the J gene TRBJ2-1; TRBD2 matches 11 bases. The CDR3 spans 16 residues. Germline values: CDR1 MNHEY, CDR2 SVGEGT. The J segment lost 0 bases and the V segment lost 2 bases, leaving 0 bases of the junction unmatched. For the CDR3, the DNA is TGTGCCAGCAGTTACGGACTAGCGGGCTCCTACAATGAGCAGTTCTTC. Protein product: CASSYGLAGSYNEQFF.

This sequence joins TRBV5-4 and TRBJ2-1; D perhaps matches TRBD2 (5 bases). Germline V CDR1 and CDR2: SGHNT, YYREEE (reference sequence). Trimming removed 4 bases at V and 10 bases at J, with 15 bases between. This CDR3 spans 13 amino acids. The CDR3 here is CASSPTAGEEQFF. The CDR3 bases are TGTGCCAGCAGCCCAACGGCCGGGGAAGAGCAGTTCTTC.

In its sample, this clone was seen once. The gene calls are TRBV5-1 and TRBJ1-5, with D maybe TRBD1 (6 bases). The CDR3 covers 15 residues. Looked up from germline, CDR1 is SGHRS and CDR2 is YFSETQ. With 0 bases removed from V and 4 bases from J, the gap between germline ends came to 11 bases. The CDR3 reads CASSLGAGENQPQHF. In DNA form, the CDR3 reads TGCGCCAGCAGCTTGGGGGCAGGGGAAAATCAGCCCCAGCATTTT. The full variable domain, rest sourced from reference TRBV5-1 and TRBJ1-5, is KAGVTQTPRYLIKTRGQQVTLSCSPISGHRSVSWYQQTPGQGLQFLFEYFSETQRNKGNFPGRFSGRQFSNSRSEMNVSTLELGDSALYLCASSLGAGENQPQHFGDGTRLSIL.

The chain is built from TRBV18 and TRBJ2-3; 9 nucleotides line up with TRBD1. The germline CDR1 and CDR2 sequences are KGHSH and LQKENI. V was pared by 1 base and J by 4 bases, with 3 bases of the junction left unmatched. The CDR3 loop spans 15 amino acids. CDR3 loop: CASSPRRQGADTQYF. The CDR3 region has the DNA TGTGCCAGCTCACCACGGAGACAGGGGGCAGATACGCAGTATTTT.

The rearrangement links TRBV5-1 to TRBJ2-5, with D unclear. V was trimmed by 0 bases and J by 4 bases, leaving 16 bases between them. This CDR3 has 16 amino acids. The germline CDR1 and CDR2 sequences are SGHRS and YFSETQ. CDR3 protein: CASSLGFLRVGETQYF. As DNA, the CDR3 is TGCGCCAGCAGCTTGGGCTTTCTTAGGGTGGGAGAGACCCAGTACTTC.

The V gene is TRBV7-3, the J gene TRBJ1-2; D possibly corresponds to TRBD1 (5 bases). This CDR3 has 15 residues. The V gene lost 1 base and the J gene lost 7 bases, with 16 bases spanning the gap. Germline V gene data show CDR1 as SGHTA and CDR2 as FQGTGA. For the CDR3, the DNA is TGTGCCAGCAGCTTAAACGGGGCAGGGAATCGTGGCTACACCTTC. This gives the protein CASSLNGAGNRGYTF. Variable domain in full (rest from reference TRBV7-3 and TRBJ1-2): GAGVSQTPSNKVTEKGKYVELRCDPISGHTALYWYRQSLGQGPEFLIYFQGTGAADDSGLPNDRFFAVRPEGSVSTLKIQRTERGDSAVYLCASSLNGAGNRGYTFGSGTRLTVV.

The chain recombines TRBV2 with TRBJ2-3; 11 bases align to TRBD2. The CDR3 spans 14 residues. The V and J ends lost 8 bases and 6 bases, in that order; junction bases with no gene match: 7. Germline assignment: CDR1 SNHLY and CDR2 FYNNEI. CDR3 in DNA: TGTGCCAGCGGTGGTAGCGGGGGGGCCGATACGCAGTATTTT. This gives the protein CASGGSGGADTQYF.

The chain joins TRBV4-1 to TRBJ2-1; D possibly corresponds to TRBD2 (7 bases). CDR1 MGHRA and CDR2 YSYEKL come from the germline V gene. There are 17 residues in the CDR3. The germline V and J ends were trimmed by 4 bases and 0 bases, with 16 bases remaining between them. The CDR3 loop is CASSLSRGAYSYNEQFF. The CDR3 coding sequence is TGCGCCAGCAGCCTTTCTCGGGGGGCGTACTCCTACAATGAGCAGTTCTTC.

The sample holds one count of this clone. This chain joins TRBV24-1 and TRBJ1-4, with D maybe TRBD1 (6 bases). V lost 7 bases and J lost 3, with 14 bases in between. From germline, CDR1 is KGHDR and CDR2 SFDVKD. This CDR3 is built from 15 residues. The CDR3 protein is CATSGGGGPNEKLFF. The CDR3 DNA sequence: TGTGCCACCAGCGGCGGGGGGGGCCCTAATGAAAAACTGTTTTTT.

The chain employs TRBV7-9 and TRBJ2-5, with TRBD1 identical over 7 bases. This CDR3 is built from 13 residues. The junction had 0 bases not matched to a gene; V was cut back by 4 bases and J by 1 base. Germline assignment: CDR1 SEHNR and CDR2 FQNEAQ (reference sequence). CDR3 nucleotides: TGTGCCAGCAGCTACAGGGGCCAAGAGACCCAGTACTTC. Amino acid sequence: CASSYRGQETQYF.

This clone was found a few times. The chain recombines TRBV27 with TRBJ1-6; weak D call: TRBD1 (5 bases). V shed 6 bases and J shed 9 bases, with 12 bases lying between them. The CDR3 sequence is 13 residues long. Per germline, CDR1 MNHEY and CDR2 SMNVEV (reference sequence). CDR3 amino acids: CASRGPVTSPLHF. The CDR3 nucleotides are TGTGCCAGCAGGGGACCGGTTACTTCACCCCTCCACTTT.

The V gene is TRBV24-1, the J gene TRBJ2-7, with D unresolved. The CDR3 is made up of 13 amino acids. The ends were cut back, 4 bases at V and 5 bases at J, with 11 bases in the middle. CDR1 is KGHDR and CDR2 is SFDVKD in the germline V gene. The CDR3 loop reads CATSEARRNEQYF. Here the CDR3 DNA reads TGTGCCACCAGTGAGGCTCGTAGAAACGAGCAGTACTTC.

V and J are TRBV27 and TRBJ2-3; D remains unclear. V was pared by 2 bases and J by 4 bases, with 7 bases between. The CDR3 runs to 13 residues. Germline CDR1 and CDR2: MNHEY and SMNVEV (reference sequence). In DNA, the CDR3 is TGTGCCAGCAGTTTAACGTTCGCAGATACGCAGTATTTT. Residues: CASSLTFADTQYF.

The V call is TRBV19, the J call TRBJ2-7; tentative D call: TRBD1 (5 bases). The CDR3 runs 15 residues. The germline CDR1 and CDR2 sequences are LNHDA and SQIVND (reference sequence). Trimming cost V 1 base and J 1 base, with 11 bases left between them. Here the CDR3 DNA reads TGTGCCAGTAGTATAGGTCCAAAGGGGTCCTACGAGCAGTACTTC. Translated: CASSIGPKGSYEQYF.

The chain couples TRBV18 to TRBJ1-5, with 7 bases that match TRBD1. J lost 5 bases, V lost 3 bases, and 13 bases had no gene match. Per the germline V gene, CDR1 is KGHSH and CDR2 is LQKENI. The CDR3 runs 17 residues. CDR3 residues: CASSPTGTAPRDQPQHF. CDR3 nucleotides: TGTGCCAGCTCACCGACCGGGACAGCGCCCCGGGATCAGCCCCAGCATTTT.

V is TRBV19 and J is TRBJ2-7; D is perhaps TRBD1 (6 bases). Germline CDR1 is LNHDA and CDR2 is SQIVND (reference sequence). V lost 0 bases and J 1 base, leaving 13 bases between the germline ends. The CDR3 is made up of 16 amino acids. The CDR3 reads CASSIDGTGQSYEQYF. The CDR3 DNA reads as TGTGCCAGTAGTATAGATGGAACAGGGCAATCCTACGAGCAGTACTTC.